This T cell receptor (beta chain) was found in a study of blood T cell repertoires in COVID-19. The wider study: Sites across the United States, Italy and Spain contributed samples from acute and convalescent COVID-19. Sample material is recorded as cDNA or gDNA derived from T cells, B-cell-depleted T cells, or PBMCs.

Authors' analysis steps: Nucleated cell number was recorded as an estimate derived from reference gene primer amplification. TCRdb's table, derived via immunoSEQ multiplex PCR, lists solely in-frame clones and lacks some. V, J and clone size are those of that table, while D and trimming were read from the DNA. This sample yields 140,000 to 150,000 clones, of which about nine tenths are seen a single time; 1.5% to 2% belongs to the top ten. Trimming cost V 5 bases and J 4 bases; bases outside gene matches: 4. The germline V gene has CDR1 SGDLS and CDR2 YYNGEE. This CDR3 is built from 13 residues. The source of this sequence is a human donor in a cohort sampled during active COVID-19. The sample comprised peripheral blood. This chain links TRBV9 with TRBJ1-2, with TRBD1 matching 8 bases. CDR3 in amino acids: CASRRTGTYGYTF. The CDR3 nucleotides read TGTGCCAGCAGGCGGACAGGGACCTATGGCTACACCTTC.